This T cell receptor (beta chain) was sequenced during a study of technical replicates of blood from a few donors. Germline V gene data show CDR1 as SGDLS and CDR2 as YYNGEE. The CDR3 runs to 15 residues. V trimming: 6 bases; J trimming: 13 bases; junction bases outside the gene matches: 17. TCRdb keeps only in-frame clones here, not all; method: immunoSEQ multiplex PCR. This sample has under 80,000 clones; about 90% occur once, and the top ten carry around 4.9%. Material for sequencing was PBMCs. The receptor was derived from a human donor in good health. Some clones in this sample may be carry-over from other donors' samples. This chain links TRBV9 with TRBJ2-2; 8 bases map to TRBD2. The CDR3 DNA reads as TGTGCCAGCATGGGGCAAGCGGGGGACTCGGGGCGGCTGTTTTTT. Its translation is CASMGQAGDSGRLFF.